This T cell receptor beta chain was identified during a study of spatial heterogeneity in lung cancer. This clonotype is labeled medium-sized (0.01 to 0.1%). A single record per CDR3 protein comes from TCRdb applying MiXCR to the 5' RACE reads. The repertoire holds about 46,000 distinct CDR3 sequences, with about 11% as singletons. Per germline, CDR1 SQVTM and CDR2 ANQGSEA. CDR3 length: 14 amino acids. V lost 3 bases and J 6 bases, leaving 17 bases between the germline ends. The time point denotes: blood at routine non-recurrence follow-up after resection. From tumor, nontumor lung or frozen PBMC, whole RNA was taken unsorted for sequencing.

Here the sequenced sample was PBMCs, taken at follow-up. The J gene is TRBJ1-1, the V gene TRBV29-1; D is perhaps TRBD1 (5 bases). This sequence was found in a male donor with early-stage non-small cell lung cancer. The CDR3 reads CSVDSSGYGSEAFF. CDR3 nucleotide sequence: TGCAGCGTTGATTCGTCAGGGTATGGTTCTGAAGCTTTCTTT.